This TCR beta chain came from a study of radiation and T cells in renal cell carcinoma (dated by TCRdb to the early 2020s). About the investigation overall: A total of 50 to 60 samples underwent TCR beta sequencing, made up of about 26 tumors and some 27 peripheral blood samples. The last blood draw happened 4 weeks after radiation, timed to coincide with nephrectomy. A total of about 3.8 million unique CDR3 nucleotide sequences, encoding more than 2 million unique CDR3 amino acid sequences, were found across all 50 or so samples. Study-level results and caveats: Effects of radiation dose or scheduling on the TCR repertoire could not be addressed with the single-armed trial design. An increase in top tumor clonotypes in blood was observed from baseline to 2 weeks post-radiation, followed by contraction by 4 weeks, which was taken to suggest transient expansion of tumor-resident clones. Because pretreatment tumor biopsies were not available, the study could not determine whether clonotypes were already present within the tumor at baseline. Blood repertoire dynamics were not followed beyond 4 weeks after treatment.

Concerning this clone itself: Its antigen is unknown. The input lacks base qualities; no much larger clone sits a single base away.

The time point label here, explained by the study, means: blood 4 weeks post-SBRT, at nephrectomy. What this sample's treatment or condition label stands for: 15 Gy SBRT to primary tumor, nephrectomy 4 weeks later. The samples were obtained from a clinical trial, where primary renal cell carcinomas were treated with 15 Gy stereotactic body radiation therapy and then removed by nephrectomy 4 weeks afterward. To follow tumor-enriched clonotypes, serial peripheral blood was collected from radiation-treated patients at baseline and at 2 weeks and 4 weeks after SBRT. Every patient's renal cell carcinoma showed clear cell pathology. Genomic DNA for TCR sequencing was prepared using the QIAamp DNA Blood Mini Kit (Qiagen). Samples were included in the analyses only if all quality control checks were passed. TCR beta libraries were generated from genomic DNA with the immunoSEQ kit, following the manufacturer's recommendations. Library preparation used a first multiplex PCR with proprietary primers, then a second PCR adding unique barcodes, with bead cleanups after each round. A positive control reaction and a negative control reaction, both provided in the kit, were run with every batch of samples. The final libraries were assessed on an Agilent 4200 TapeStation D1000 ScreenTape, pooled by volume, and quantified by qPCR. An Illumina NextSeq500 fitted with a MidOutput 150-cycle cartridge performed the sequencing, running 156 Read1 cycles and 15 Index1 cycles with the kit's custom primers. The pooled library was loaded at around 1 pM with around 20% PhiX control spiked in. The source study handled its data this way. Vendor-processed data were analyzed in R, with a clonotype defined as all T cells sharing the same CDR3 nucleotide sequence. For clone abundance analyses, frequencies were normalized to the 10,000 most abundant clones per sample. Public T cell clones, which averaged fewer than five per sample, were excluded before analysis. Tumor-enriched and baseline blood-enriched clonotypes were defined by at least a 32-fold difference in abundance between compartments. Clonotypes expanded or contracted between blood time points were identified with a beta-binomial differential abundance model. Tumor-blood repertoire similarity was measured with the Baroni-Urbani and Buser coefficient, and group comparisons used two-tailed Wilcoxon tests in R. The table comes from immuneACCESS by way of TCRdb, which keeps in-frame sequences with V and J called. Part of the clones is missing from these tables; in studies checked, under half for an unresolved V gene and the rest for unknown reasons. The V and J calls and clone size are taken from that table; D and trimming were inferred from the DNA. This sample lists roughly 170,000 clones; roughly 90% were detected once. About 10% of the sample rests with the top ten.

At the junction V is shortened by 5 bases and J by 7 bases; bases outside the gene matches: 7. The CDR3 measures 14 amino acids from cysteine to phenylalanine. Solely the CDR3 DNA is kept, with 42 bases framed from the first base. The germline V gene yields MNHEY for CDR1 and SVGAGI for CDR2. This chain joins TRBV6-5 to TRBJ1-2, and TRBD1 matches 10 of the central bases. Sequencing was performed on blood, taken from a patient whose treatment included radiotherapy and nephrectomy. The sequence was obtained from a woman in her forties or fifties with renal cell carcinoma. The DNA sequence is TGTGCCAGCAGTGTACGTCGGGACAGGGGTGGCTACACCTTC. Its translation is CASSVRRDRGGYTF.